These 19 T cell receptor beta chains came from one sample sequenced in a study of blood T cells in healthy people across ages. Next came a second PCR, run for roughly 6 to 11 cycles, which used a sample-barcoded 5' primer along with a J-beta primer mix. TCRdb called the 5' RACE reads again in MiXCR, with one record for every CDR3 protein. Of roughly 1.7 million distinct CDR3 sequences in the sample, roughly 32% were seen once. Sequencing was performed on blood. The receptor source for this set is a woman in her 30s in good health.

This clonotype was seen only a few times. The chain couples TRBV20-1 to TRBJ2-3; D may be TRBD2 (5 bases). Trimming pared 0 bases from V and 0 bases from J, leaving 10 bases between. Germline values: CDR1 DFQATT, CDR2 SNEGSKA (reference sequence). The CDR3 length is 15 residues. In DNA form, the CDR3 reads TGCAGTGCTAGAGATACCCGGGGTAGCACAGATACGCAGTATTTT. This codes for CSARDTRGSTDTQYF.

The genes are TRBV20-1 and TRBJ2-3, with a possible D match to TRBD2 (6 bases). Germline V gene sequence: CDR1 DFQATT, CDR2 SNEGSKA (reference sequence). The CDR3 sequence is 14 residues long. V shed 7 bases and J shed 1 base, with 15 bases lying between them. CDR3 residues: CSVKRGGGTDTQYF. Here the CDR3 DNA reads TGCAGTGTTAAGAGGGGCGGGGGCACAGATACGCAGTATTTT.

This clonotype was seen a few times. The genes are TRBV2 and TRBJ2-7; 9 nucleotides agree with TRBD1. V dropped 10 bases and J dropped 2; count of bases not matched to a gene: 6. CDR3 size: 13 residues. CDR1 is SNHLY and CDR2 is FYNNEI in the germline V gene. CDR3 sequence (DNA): TGTGCCATAGGGGACAGGGAAACCTACGAGCAGTACTTC. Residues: CAIGDRETYEQYF.

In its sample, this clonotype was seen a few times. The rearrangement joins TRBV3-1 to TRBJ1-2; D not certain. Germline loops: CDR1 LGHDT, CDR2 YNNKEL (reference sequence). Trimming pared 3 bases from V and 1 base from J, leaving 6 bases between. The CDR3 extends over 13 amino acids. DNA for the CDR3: TGTGCCAGCAGCCAGGCAGATAACTATGGCTACACCTTC. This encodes CASSQADNYGYTF. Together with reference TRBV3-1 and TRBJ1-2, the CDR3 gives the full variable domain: DTAVSQTPKYLVTQMGNDKSIKCEQNLGHDTMYWYKQDSKKFLKIMFSYNNKELIINETVPNRFSPKSPDKAHLNLHINSLELGDSAVYFCASSQADNYGYTFGSGTRLTVV.

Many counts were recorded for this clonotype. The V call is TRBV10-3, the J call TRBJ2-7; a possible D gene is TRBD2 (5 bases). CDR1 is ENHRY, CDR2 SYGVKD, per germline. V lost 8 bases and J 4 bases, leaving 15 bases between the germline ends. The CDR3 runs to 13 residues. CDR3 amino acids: CAIRLSSAYEQYF. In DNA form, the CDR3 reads TGTGCCATCCGACTATCGTCGGCGTACGAGCAGTACTTC.

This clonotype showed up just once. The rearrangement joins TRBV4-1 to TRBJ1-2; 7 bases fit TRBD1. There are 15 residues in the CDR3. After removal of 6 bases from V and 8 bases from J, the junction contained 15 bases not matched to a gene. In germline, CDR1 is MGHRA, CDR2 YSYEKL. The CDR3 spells CASSRIQGSRGGYTF. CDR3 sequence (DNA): TGCGCCAGCAGTCGGATACAGGGGAGCCGCGGCGGCTACACCTTC.

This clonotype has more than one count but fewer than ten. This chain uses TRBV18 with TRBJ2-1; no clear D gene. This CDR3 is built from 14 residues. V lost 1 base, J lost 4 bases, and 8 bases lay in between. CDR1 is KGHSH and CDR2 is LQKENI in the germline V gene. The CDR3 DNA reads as TGTGCCAGCTCACCACTCCACGGGTACAATGAGCAGTTCTTC. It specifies CASSPLHGYNEQFF.

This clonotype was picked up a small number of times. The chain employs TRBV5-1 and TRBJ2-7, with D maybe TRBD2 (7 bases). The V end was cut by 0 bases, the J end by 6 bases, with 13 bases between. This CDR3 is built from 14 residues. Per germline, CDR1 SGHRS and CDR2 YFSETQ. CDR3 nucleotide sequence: TGCGCCAGCAGCTTGGGCCTAGGGGGGGTCGAGCAGTACTTC. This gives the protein CASSLGLGGVEQYF. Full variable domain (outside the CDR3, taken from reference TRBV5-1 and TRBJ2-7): KAGVTQTPRYLIKTRGQQVTLSCSPISGHRSVSWYQQTPGQGLQFLFEYFSETQRNKGNFPGRFSGRQFSNSRSEMNVSTLELGDSALYLCASSLGLGGVEQYFGPGTRLTVT.

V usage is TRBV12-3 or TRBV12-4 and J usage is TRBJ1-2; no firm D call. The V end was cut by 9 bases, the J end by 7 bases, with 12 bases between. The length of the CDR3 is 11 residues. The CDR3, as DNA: TGTGCCAGTCAAGTGGGCTCTGGCTACACCTTC. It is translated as CASQVGSGYTF.

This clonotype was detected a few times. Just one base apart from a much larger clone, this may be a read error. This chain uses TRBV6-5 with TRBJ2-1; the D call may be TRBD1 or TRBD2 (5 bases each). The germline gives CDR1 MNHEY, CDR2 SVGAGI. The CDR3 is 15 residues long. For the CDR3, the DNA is TGTGCCAACAGTTACGAGGGGCTCTCCTACAATGAGCAGTTCTTC. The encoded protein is CANSYEGLSYNEQFF.

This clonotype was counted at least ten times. This chain's CDR3 is CASSSTSEGIYNEQFF. DNA of the CDR3: TGTGCCAGCAGCTCAACTAGCGAGGGGATCTACAATGAGCAGTTCTTC. The V and J genes are TRBV7-2 and TRBJ2-1; TRBD2 agrees at 7 bases. V shed 4 bases and J 3 bases; nucleotides not matched to a gene: 9. Germline V gene lookup returns CDR1 SGHTA and CDR2 FQGNSA. The CDR3 totals 16 residues.

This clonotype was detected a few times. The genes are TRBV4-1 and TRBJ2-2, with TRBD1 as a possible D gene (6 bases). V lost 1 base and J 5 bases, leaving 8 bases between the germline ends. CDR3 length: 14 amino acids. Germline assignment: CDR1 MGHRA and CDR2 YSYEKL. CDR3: CASSQGQGTGELFF. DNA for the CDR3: TGCGCCAGCAGCCAAGGGCAGGGGACCGGGGAGCTGTTTTTT.

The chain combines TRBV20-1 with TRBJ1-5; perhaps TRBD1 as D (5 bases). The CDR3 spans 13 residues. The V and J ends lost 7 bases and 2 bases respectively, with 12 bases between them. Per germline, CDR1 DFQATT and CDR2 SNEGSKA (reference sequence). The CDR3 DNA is TGCAGTGGCACGCTGGGGGGCAATCAGCCCCAGCATTTT. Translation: CSGTLGGNQPQHF.

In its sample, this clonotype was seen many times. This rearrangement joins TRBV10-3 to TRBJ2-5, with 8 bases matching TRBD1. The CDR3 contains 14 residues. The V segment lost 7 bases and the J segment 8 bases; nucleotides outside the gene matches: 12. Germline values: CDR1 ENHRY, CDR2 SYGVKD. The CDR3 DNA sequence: TGTGCCATCAAAAGGACAGGGTGGGGTGATACCCAGTACTTC. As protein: CAIKRTGWGDTQYF.

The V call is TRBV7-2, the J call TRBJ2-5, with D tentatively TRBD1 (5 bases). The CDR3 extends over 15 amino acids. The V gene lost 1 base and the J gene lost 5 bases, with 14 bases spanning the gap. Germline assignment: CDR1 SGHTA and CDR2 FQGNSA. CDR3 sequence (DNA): TGTGCCAGCAGCTTAGTAAAGGCAGGGTCCGAGACCCAGTACTTC. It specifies CASSLVKAGSETQYF.

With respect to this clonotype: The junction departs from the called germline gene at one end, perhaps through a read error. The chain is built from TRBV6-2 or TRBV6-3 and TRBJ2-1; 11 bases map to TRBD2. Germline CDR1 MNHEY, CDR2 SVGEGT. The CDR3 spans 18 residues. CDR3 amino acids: CTSSYGTSGSLSYNEQFF. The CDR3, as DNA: TGTACCAGCAGTTATGGGACTAGCGGATCGCTGTCCTACAATGAGCAGTTCTTC.

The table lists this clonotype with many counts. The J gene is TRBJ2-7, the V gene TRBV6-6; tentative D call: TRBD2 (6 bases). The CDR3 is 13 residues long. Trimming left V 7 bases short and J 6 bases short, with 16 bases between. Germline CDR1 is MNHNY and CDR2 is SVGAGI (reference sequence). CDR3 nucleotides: TGTGCCAGCACGGTTGTCCAGGGAGGCGAGCAGTACTTC. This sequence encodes CASTVVQGGEQYF.

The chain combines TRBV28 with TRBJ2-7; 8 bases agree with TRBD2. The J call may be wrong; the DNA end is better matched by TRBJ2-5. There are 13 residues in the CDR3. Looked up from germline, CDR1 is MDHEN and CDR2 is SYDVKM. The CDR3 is CATKGGRKETQYF. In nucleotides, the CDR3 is TGTGCCACCAAGGGCGGGAGGAAGGAGACCCAGTACTTC.

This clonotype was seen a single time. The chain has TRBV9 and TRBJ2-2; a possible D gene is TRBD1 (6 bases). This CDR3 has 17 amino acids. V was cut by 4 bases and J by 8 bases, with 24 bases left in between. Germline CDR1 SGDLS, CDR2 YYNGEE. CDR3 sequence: CASSPSSRWGQSGELFF. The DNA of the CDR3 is TGTGCCAGCAGCCCAAGTTCGAGGTGGGGGCAGTCGGGGGAGCTGTTTTTT.